These 10 T cell receptor beta chains were sequenced from one sample in a study of cytotoxic CD8 clonotypes in ibrutinib-treated CLL. Sequencing was performed with immunoSEQ multiplex PCR; in TCRdb, only in-frame clones are kept and a portion is missing. The profile covers 250,000 to 350,000 clones, with about 72% appearing a single time and roughly 5.7% taken by the ten largest. This specimen consisted of PBMCs, obtained at disease progression, from a patient treated with ibrutinib. The source of these receptors is a human donor with chronic lymphocytic leukemia.

The chain joins TRBV4-3 to TRBJ1-5; D gene uncertain. V was trimmed by 0 bases and J by 3 bases, leaving 9 bases between them. The germline gives CDR1 LGHNA, CDR2 YSLEER. The CDR3 contains 15 residues. The CDR3 sequence is CASSQDRRNNQPQHF. As DNA, the CDR3 is TGCGCCAGCAGCCAAGATAGACGGAACAATCAGCCCCAGCATTTT.

Here the CDR3 reads CASSSMGVSSYNSPLHF. DNA for the CDR3: TGTGCCAGCAGCTCTATGGGGGTCAGCTCCTATAATTCACCCCTCCACTTT. The chain is built from TRBV11-2 and TRBJ1-6, with a weak D call TRBD1 (5 bases). The CDR3 is made up of 17 amino acids. The germline V gene encodes CDR1 SGHAT and CDR2 FQNNGV. V was shortened by 4 bases and J by 0 bases, with 13 bases between the two germline ends. The full variable domain, rest sourced from reference TRBV11-2 and TRBJ1-6, is EAGVAQSPRYKIIEKRQSVAFWCNPISGHATLYWYQQILGQGPKLLIQFQNNGVVDDSQLPKDRFSAERLKGVDSTLKIQPAKLEDSAVYLCASSSMGVSSYNSPLHFGNGTRLTVT.

The chain is built from TRBV6-5 and TRBJ1-2, with TRBD1 identical over 10 bases. This CDR3 is 15 amino acids long. Germline V lookup: CDR1 MNHEY, CDR2 SVGAGI. The J segment lost 5 bases and the V segment lost 0 bases, leaving 3 bases of the junction unmatched. CDR3 nucleotides: TGTGCCAGCAGTTACTCTGAGGGACAGGGGTATGGCTACACCTTC. Its translation is CASSYSEGQGYGYTF.

The chain is built from TRBV28 and TRBJ2-5, with 12 bases aligning to TRBD2. Germline V lookup: CDR1 MDHEN, CDR2 SYDVKM. The CDR3 spans 16 residues. Unmatched junction bases numbered 4, after V lost 5 bases and J lost 0 bases. As DNA, the CDR3 is TGTGCCAGCAGTACCACTAGCGGGAGGTACCAAGAGACCCAGTACTTC. This codes for CASSTTSGRYQETQYF. The full variable domain, in which reference TRBV28 and TRBJ2-5 provide the parts outside the CDR3, is DVKVTQSSRYLVKRTGEKVFLECVQDMDHENMFWYRQDPGLGLRLIYFSYDVKMKEKGDIPEGYSVSREKKERFSLILESASTNQTSMYLCASSTTSGRYQETQYFGPGTRLLVL.

The rearrangement uses TRBV18 and TRBJ2-7; D uncertain. The CDR3 length is 12 residues. Per germline, CDR1 KGHSH and CDR2 LQKENI. The V and J ends lost 4 bases and 2 bases respectively, with 6 bases between them. The CDR3 loop is CASSQGPYEQYF. The CDR3 DNA reads as TGTGCCAGCTCACAGGGTCCCTACGAGCAGTACTTC.

In this sample, this clone turned up once. The chain combines TRBV19 with TRBJ2-7; D ambiguous. Germline loops: CDR1 LNHDA, CDR2 SQIVND (reference sequence). This CDR3 is built from 15 residues. Between the trimmed V and J ends, which lost 1 base and 0 bases, there was a span of 10 bases. CDR3: CASSIVGLSSYEQYF. In DNA, the CDR3 is TGTGCCAGTAGTATAGTCGGGTTGAGCTCCTACGAGCAGTACTTC.

This chain connects TRBV14 to TRBJ1-2; D remains ambiguous. CDR1 and CDR2 from the germline V gene are SGHDN and FVKESK. V gave up 5 bases and J gave up 2 bases, with 12 bases separating them. CDR3 length equals 14 residues. CDR3 nucleotides: TGTGCCAGCAGCGGAGAGACGGTGAACTATGGCTACACCTTC. It translates to CASSGETVNYGYTF.

The rearrangement links TRBV5-1 to TRBJ1-4; D call uncertain. The CDR3 has 13 amino acids. Germline V gene data show CDR1 as SGHRS and CDR2 as YFSETQ. Deletions cut 2 bases from V and 5 bases from J, with 7 bases between. The DNA for the CDR3 is TGCGCCAGCAGCTTCGGTCTAAATGAAAAACTGTTTTTT. Its protein product is CASSFGLNEKLFF. Full variable domain (outside the CDR3, taken from reference TRBV5-1 and TRBJ1-4): KAGVTQTPRYLIKTRGQQVTLSCSPISGHRSVSWYQQTPGQGLQFLFEYFSETQRNKGNFPGRFSGRQFSNSRSEMNVSTLELGDSALYLCASSFGLNEKLFFGSGTQLSVL.

This clone was found a few times. The chain links TRBV6-5 to TRBJ1-5, with TRBD1 matching 9 bases. V dropped 2 bases and J dropped 5; count of bases not matched to a gene: 7. Germline lookup yields CDR1 MNHEY and CDR2 SVGAGI. The CDR3 consists of 16 residues. The CDR3 protein is CASSYRWGQGYQPQHF. In DNA form, the CDR3 reads TGTGCCAGCAGTTACCGTTGGGGACAGGGATATCAGCCCCAGCATTTT.

This clone appeared a single time. The rearrangement joins TRBV19 to TRBJ2-5; 7 nucleotides agree with TRBD1. Germline CDR1 and CDR2: LNHDA and SQIVND (reference sequence). With 8 bases clipped from V and 7 bases from J, the junction kept 10 bases outside the gene matches. This CDR3 spans 13 amino acids. Written as DNA, the CDR3 is TGTGCCAGTTCCCGAGTGGCAGGGGGGACCCAGTACTTC. This gives the protein CASSRVAGGTQYF.